Sequencing of this TCR beta chain was carried out in a study of cytomegalovirus exposure and HLA in healthy donors. Study findings and constraints: Investigators reported 150 to 200 TCR beta chains as tied to cytomegalovirus. Other equally common chains were less clonally expanded than HLA-associated TCR beta chains, a later analysis showed. The authors confirmed in vitro that a few CMV-associated chains were specific for CMV antigens.

The PCR employed 60 Vbeta primers together with 13 Jbeta primers. The data were produced by immunoSEQ multiplex PCR, yet TCRdb's version contains in-frame clones alone and is incomplete. Of roughly 86,000 clones in the sample, more than 60% were seen once. The CDR3 is 14 residues long. Germline CDR1 is SEHNR and CDR2 is FQNEAQ (reference sequence). Trimming took 5 bases from V and 7 from J, leaving 12 bases between them. Comment on this clone: The antigen is not known.

The sample taken for sequencing was PBMCs. This chain connects TRBV7-9 to TRBJ1-6; D might be TRBD1 (6 bases). The sequence was obtained from a man aged 45-65 years in good health and CMV-seropositive. The CDR3 nucleotides read TGTGCCAGCAGCCTGGACAGCCGAAATTCACCCCTCCACTTT. Protein product: CASSLDSRNSPLHF.